This record covers a single TCR beta chain. The record originates from a study of cytotoxic CD8 clonotypes in ibrutinib-treated CLL. The V end lost 9 bases, the J end lost 2 bases, and 28 bases lay between the germline ends. The CDR3 loop spans 18 amino acids. Germline loops: CDR1 WNHNN, CDR2 SYGVQD (reference sequence). The assay was immunoSEQ multiplex PCR, and TCRdb's table has in-frame clones only and misses some. Found here are approximately 120,000 clones, 58% of them singletons; the top ten hold around a third. Specimen: PBMCs, collected after 24 months of ibrutinib treatment. V is TRBV10-1 and J is TRBJ1-2; D is ambiguous. This TCR came from a human donor with chronic lymphocytic leukemia. CDR3 DNA: TGCGCCAGGGGGTCCTCCTCGGCGCTCGTTCGGTTCAACTATGGCTACACCTTC. It encodes CARGSSSALVRFNYGYTF.